This T cell receptor (beta chain) was sequenced during a study of blood T cells in healthy people across ages. It was with a sample-barcoded 5' primer and a J-beta primer mix that a second PCR of roughly 7 to 12 cycles was run. Through a template-switch adaptor with 12 random nucleotides, each cDNA molecule received a tag. From each sample, at least 2.5 million paired-end reads containing CDR3 were obtained. TCRdb fed the 5' RACE reads into MiXCR, producing one record per CDR3 protein. The top ten hold 30% of the sample, which has around 650,000 distinct CDR3 sequences, 40% to 45% seen once. This clonotype was seen only a few times. Its antigen is still unknown. Findings and limits, study-wide: Diversity was higher, and naive CD4+ cells more numerous, in long-lived donors than in aged donors.

Germline CDR1 and CDR2: SGHRS and YFSETQ. The CDR3 consists of 15 residues. Trimming shortened V by 6 bases and J by 5 bases, and 19 bases separated the two germline ends. Sequencing was done on a sample of blood. The TCR originated in a man older than 75 in good health. This rearrangement joins TRBV5-1 to TRBJ2-3, with D perhaps matching TRBD1 (5 bases). The DNA of the CDR3 is TGCGCCAGCAATCGAAACCAGGGCGGTGGAGATACGCAGTATTTT. Encoded protein: CASNRNQGGGDTQYF.